A selection of T cell receptor beta chains follows, all from one sample in a study of tumor and adjacent non-tumor tissue in lung cancer. One entry per CDR3 protein results from TCRdb running MiXCR on the multiplex PCR reads. Among 60,000 to 85,000 distinct CDR3 sequences, around three quarters were seen once, and the ten largest hold under 30%. The sample comprised lung tumor tissue. The receptors stem from a man between 60 and 70 years old with non-small cell lung cancer. The CDR3 runs from the conserved cysteine through the conserved F or W. A D gene is named only where the DNA matches it firmly. Expanded clones get a size class; other rows say once, few or many, or leave the size out.

>TRBV6-5|many|TRBD1|TRBJ2-3
TGTGCCAGCAGTTCCCTACAGGGGGGCGATACAGATACGCAGTATTTT
CASSSLQGGDTDTQYF
>TRBV11-2|-|-|TRBJ1-5
TGTACCAGCAGCTTACATAGCAATCAGCCCCAGCATTTT
CTSSLHSNQPQHF
>TRBV5-1|-|-|TRBJ2-7
TGCGCCAGCAGCTCCACGGGGGATGGCTACGAGCAGTACTTC
CASSSTGDGYEQYF
>TRBV5-4|-|-|TRBJ2-3
TGTGCCAGCAGCTTGTGTCGGGACAATCAGCCCCAGTATTTT
CASSLCRDNQPQYF
>TRBV20-1|once|-|TRBJ2-7
TGTAGTGCGGGGGACAGACACGACGAGCAGTACTTC
CSAGDRHDEQYF
>TRBV29-1|once|TRBD1|TRBJ2-4
TGCAGCGTTGTGGACAGGGTAAACATACAGTACTTC
CSVVDRVNIQYF
>TRBV6-5|-|TRBD2|TRBJ2-7
TGTGATAACAGTTACTCGAGGCGGGAGACGGCCGAGCAGTATTTC
CDNSYSRRETAEQYF
>TRBV6-5|-|-|TRBJ1-1
TGTGCCAGCAGCTACGGCGGTCAGGTGTTCACTGAAGCTTTCTTT
CASSYGGQVFTEAFF
>TRBV6-5|-|-|TRBJ2-6
TGTGCCAGCATGGACCTCTCTGGCGCCAACGTCCTGACTTTC
CASMDLSGANVLTF
>TRBV20-1|few|-|TRBJ2-1
TGCAGTGCTCGGGACTTACCCTATAATGAGAAGCTCTTC
CSARDLPYNEKLF
>TRBV20-1|-|TRBD2|TRBJ2-7
TGCAGTGTCCAAGGCACCGGGACTAGTCCCTGCGAGCAATACTTC
CSVQGTGTSPCEQYF
>TRBV5-4|few|-|TRBJ1-2
TGTGACAGCAGCTTGGATAACTATGGATACACCTTC
CDSSLDNYGYTF
>TRBV7-9|-|-|TRBJ1-2
TGTGCCAGCAGCCCCCGACACGACTATGGCTACACCTTC
CASSPRHDYGYTF
>TRBV20-1|-|-|TRBJ1-5
TGCAGTGCTGAGGGTGCCGGGACACTGAGCCGGTATAGCAATCAGCCCCAGCATTTT
CSAEGAGTLSRYSNQPQHF
>TRBV5-4|-|-|TRBJ1-5
TGTGCCAGCAGCTTGCGTCTGGACAATCAGCCCCAGCATTTT
CASSLRLDNQPQHF
>TRBV6-5|-|-|TRBJ2-7
TGTGCCAGCAGGCCTGACTGGGACCGACAATTCTACGAGCAGTACTTC
CASRPDWDRQFYEQYF
>TRBV6-5|-|-|TRBJ2-6
TGTGCCAATAGTTACTCCCTAGGCTCTGGGGCCAACGTCCCGACTTTC
CANSYSLGSGANVPTF
>TRBV20-1|-|TRBD2|TRBJ2-7
TGCAGTACTAGGTTCTCGACTAGAGCGGGGGTCCACGAGCAGTACTTC
CSTRFSTRAGVHEQYF
>TRBV13|-|-|TRBJ1-2
TGTGCCAGCAAACACCGAGGACAGAGGAAATTTGGCTACACCTTC
CASKHRGQRKFGYTF
>TRBV28|-|TRBD1|TRBJ1-2
TGTGCCAGCAGTGCCTGGACAGGGAAAGGCTACACCTTC
CASSAWTGKGYTF
>TRBV5-4|-|-|TRBJ1-6
TGTGCCAGCAGGAGGTCGCAAAATTCACCCCTAAACTTT
CASRRSQNSPLNF
>TRBV29-1|-|-|TRBJ1-5
TGCAGCGTCGGGGACTGGAATAAGACACAGCATTTT
CSVGDWNKTQHF
>TRBV29-1|-|TRBD2|TRBJ2-1
TGCAGCGTTGAAGGTGGACTAGCGGGAGGTCTGGGAGATGAGCAGTTTTTC
CSVEGGLAGGLGDEQFF
>TRBV7-9|-|-|TRBJ1-4
TGTACCAGCAGCCTTAGGGGTCAAAAACTGTTTTTT
CTSSLRGQKLFF
>TRBV10-3|-|-|TRBJ2-7
TGTGCCTCAGAGGGCTGGATGGGCCGGTGGGTTCGCGAGCTGTACTTC
CASEGWMGRWVRELYF
>TRBV20-1|-|-|TRBJ1-2
TGCAGTATTGGGGCCGGGACATCATACTTC
CSIGAGTSYF
>TRBV9|-|TRBD2|TRBJ2-1
TGTGCCAGCCGCGCACACGGGGGGTTCGTTGAGCAGTTCTTC
CASRAHGGFVEQFF
>TRBV6-1|-|-|TRBJ1-5
TGTGCCAGCAGTGCTTTGGGGCAACCCCAGCATTTT
CASSALGQPQHF
>TRBV11-2|-|TRBD1|TRBJ2-2
TGTGCCAGCAGCTTAGTGGGCACAGGGGTTGCCGGGGAGCTGTTTTTT
CASSLVGTGVAGELFF
>TRBV29-1|-|TRBD2|TRBJ2-3
TGCAGCGTCCGGGGGGGAGCGGGAAAACTCTCAGATAAGCAGTATTTT
CSVRGGAGKLSDKQYF
>TRBV29-1|-|-|TRBJ1-5
TGCAGCGTTGGCCTCTCAGGTAGCAATCAGCCTCAGCATTTT
CSVGLSGSNQPQHF
>TRBV20-1|few|-|TRBJ2-1
TGCAGTGCTAGAGATATGATGAAGGCGGCATTCAATGAGCAGTTCTTC
CSARDMMKAAFNEQFF
>TRBV10-3|-|-|TRBJ2-5
TGTGCCATCAGTGAGACGGCGGACGATCGAGAGAGACAGTACTTC
CAISETADDRERQYF
>TRBV6-2/TRBV6-3|-|-|TRBJ1-1
TGTGCCAGCAGGAGAGGGGGAGACACTGAAGCTATCTTT
CASRRGGDTEAIF
>TRBV5-4|-|-|TRBJ1-6
TGTGTCAGCAACTCCCGGTCTAGGAATCCACCCCTCCACTTT
CVSNSRSRNPPLHF
>TRBV6-5|few|TRBD2|TRBJ2-7
TGTGGCAGCAGTTACTCGAGGCGGGAGACTGCCGAGCAGCACTTC
CGSSYSRRETAEQHF
>TRBV10-3|once|-|TRBJ2-3
TGTGCCATCAGTGAGTGGACTAGGGGGACAGGTACGCAGTATTTT
CAISEWTRGTGTQYF
>TRBV6-2/TRBV6-3|-|-|TRBJ1-5
TGTGCCAGCAGTCTCTCTGGACGTTCCTATCAACCCCAGCATTTT
CASSLSGRSYQPQHF
>TRBV20-1|-|TRBD2|TRBJ2-7
TGCAGTGCTCCCATTAAAAGCGGGAGCGAGTACGAGCAGTACTTC
CSAPIKSGSEYEQYF
>TRBV7-9|-|-|TRBJ2-3
TGTGCCAGCAGCTTAACATCAGGATTCACAGATACGCAGTATTTT
CASSLTSGFTDTQYF
>TRBV20-1|-|-|TRBJ2-1
TGCAGTACTAGCTCTTTCCGAGACCCCACCTACAATGAGCAGTTCTTC
CSTSSFRDPTYNEQFF
>TRBV6-6|-|-|TRBJ2-3
TGTGCCGGCACCCCGAAGAATAGGGGGAGCACAAATACGCAGTATTTT
CAGTPKNRGSTNTQYF
>TRBV6-2/TRBV6-3|-|TRBD1|TRBJ2-7
TGTGCCGGCAGAGAGCCGGGACAGGACCACGAGCAGTACTTT
CAGREPGQDHEQYF
>TRBV6-5|-|-|TRBJ2-5
TGTGCCAGCAGTTACTCGATTAGCGAGGGTCTTTTTAGTATCGAGACCCAGTACTTC
CASSYSISEGLFSIETQYF
>TRBV20-1|many|-|TRBJ1-1
TGCAGTGCTAGAGATCTCGATCAAGCTTTCTTT
CSARDLDQAFF
>TRBV5-1|-|-|TRBJ2-5
TGCGCCAGCAGCAAAGAGGACGGCCGTCAAGAGATCCAGTATTTC
CASSKEDGRQEIQYF
>TRBV6-6|many|-|TRBJ2-7
TGTGCCAGCAGTTACCAGAGACTCTACGAGCAGTACTTC
CASSYQRLYEQYF
>TRBV5-1|-|-|TRBJ2-3
TGCGCCAGCAGCCAGCTAGTGGGAGGCACGGATACGCAGTATTTT
CASSQLVGGTDTQYF
>TRBV20-1|-|-|TRBJ2-7
TGTAGTGCTGACTCCGGGACCCGCTCCTACGAGCAGTACTTC
CSADSGTRSYEQYF
>TRBV6-2/TRBV6-3|few|-|TRBJ2-1
TGTGCCGGCAGTTACTCCGATGGGGGGAGTGAGCAGTTCTTC
CAGSYSDGGSEQFF
>TRBV6-4|few|-|TRBJ2-6
TGTGCCAGCAGACTCTCATCTGGGGCCAACGTCCTGACTTTC
CASRLSSGANVLTF
>TRBV29-1|-|-|TRBJ2-1
TGCAGCACGGATTTTAACGGGACGGTGGTAAATGAGCAGTTCTTC
CSTDFNGTVVNEQFF